This T cell receptor (beta chain) was recovered during a study of blood T cell repertoires in COVID-19. Study details: The United States, Italy and Spain provided the acute and convalescent COVID-19 samples. Sources were T cells, B-cell-depleted T cells, or PBMCs; the material itself was cDNA or gDNA.

Losses at the gene ends were 4 bases for V and 3 bases for J; bases not matched to a gene: 9. The CDR3 totals 17 residues. Germline V gives CDR1 MNHNS, CDR2 SASEGT. Per the original data handling: Researchers report that nucleated cell counts were estimated from reference gene primer amplification. Clones were read by immunoSEQ multiplex PCR, and TCRdb kept only the in-frame ones, dropping some. Clone size and the V and J calls come from that table; the DNA yielded D and trimming. The sample contains some 130,000 clones, about four fifths of which appear only once. This chain joins TRBV6-1 and TRBJ2-4, with 10 bases that match TRBD2. This TCR was sampled from an elderly woman with acute or convalescent COVID-19. Sequencing input: peripheral blood. The CDR3 loop reads CASSAATSGTGKNIQYF. As DNA, the CDR3 is TGTGCCAGCAGTGCGGCTACTAGCGGGACGGGCAAAAACATTCAGTACTTC.